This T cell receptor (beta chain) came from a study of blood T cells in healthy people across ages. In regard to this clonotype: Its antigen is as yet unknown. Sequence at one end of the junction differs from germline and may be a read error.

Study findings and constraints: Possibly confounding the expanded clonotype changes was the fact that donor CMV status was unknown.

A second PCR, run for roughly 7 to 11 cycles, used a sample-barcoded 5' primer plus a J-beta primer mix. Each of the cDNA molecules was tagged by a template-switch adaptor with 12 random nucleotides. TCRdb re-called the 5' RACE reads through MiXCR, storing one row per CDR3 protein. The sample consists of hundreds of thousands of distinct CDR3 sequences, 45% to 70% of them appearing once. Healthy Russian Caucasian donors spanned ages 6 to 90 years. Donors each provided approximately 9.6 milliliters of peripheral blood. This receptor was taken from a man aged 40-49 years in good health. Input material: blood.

DNA for the CDR3: TGTACCAGCAGTTTATCCTCATGGAGGGACAGGGACTACAATGAGCAGTTCTTC. It yields the protein CTSSLSSWRDRDYNEQFF. The chain combines TRBV12-3 or TRBV12-4 with TRBJ2-1, with 9 bases identical to TRBD1. The CDR3 runs 18 residues.